This TCR beta chain was recorded in a study of T cell responses to AZD1222 COVID-19 vaccine. Study overall: The analysis combined second doses at about 4 or about 12 weeks. General study findings and limits: Spike-specific TCR breadth and depth were elevated following two AZD1222 doses.

Per germline, CDR1 SGHNT and CDR2 YYREEE (reference sequence). The CDR3 has 16 amino acids. With 0 bases removed from V and 0 bases from J, the gap between germline ends came to 10 bases. Using immunoSEQ multiplex PCR, the repertoire was profiled, and TCRdb retains in-frame clones only, with some absent. The table has 80,000 to 90,000 clones, about 91% seen once. On this clone: Its antigen is undetermined.

This sequence originates from an adult in good health. Here the sequenced sample was peripheral blood, taken on day 0 of AZD1222 vaccination. V is TRBV5-4 and J is TRBJ1-3; D is possibly TRBD1 (5 bases). The CDR3 DNA reads TGTGCCAGCAGCTTGGGGGGGTTTAACTCTGGAAACACCATATATTTT. The encoded protein is CASSLGGFNSGNTIYF. The variable domain in full, completed from reference TRBV5-4 and TRBJ1-3, reads ETGVTQSPTHLIKTRGQQVTLRCSSQSGHNTVSWYQQALGQGPQFIFQYYREEENGRGNFPPRFSGLQFPNYSSELNVNALELDDSALYLCASSLGGFNSGNTIYFGEGSWLTVV.